The subject of this entry is one T cell receptor (beta chain). This entry comes from a study of blood T cell repertoires in COVID-19. At the level of the study: There were acute and convalescent COVID-19 samples, and they came from the United States, Italy and Spain. The analysed material was cDNA or gDNA that came from T cells, B-cell-depleted T cells, or PBMCs.

Original processing notes: From reference gene primer amplification, estimates of nucleated cell counts were derived. Repertoires were generated with immunoSEQ multiplex PCR, while TCRdb's copy carries only in-frame clones and drops some. Clonal size and the V and J genes are those of that table, whereas D and trimming came from the DNA. The repertoire includes tens of thousands of clones, 90% of them detected once, and under 2% sits in the top ten. This CDR3 is built from 15 residues. With 9 bases clipped from V and 7 bases from J, the junction kept 11 bases outside the gene matches. Germline CDR1 and CDR2: LNHDA and SQIVND (reference sequence).

The sequenced sample was peripheral blood. V gene TRBV19 combines with J gene TRBJ1-5; TRBD1 agrees at 11 bases. This clonotype was sampled from a woman aged 55-69 years with active COVID-19. The CDR3 DNA sequence: TGTGCCAGCGTAAGGGACAGGGGGGAAGGACAGCCCCAGCATTTT. It specifies CASVRDRGEGQPQHF.